This TCR beta chain is drawn from a study of control samples from healthy donors and cancer patients. Looked up from germline, CDR1 is MNHEY and CDR2 is SVGAGI. The V gene lost 5 bases and the J gene lost 4 bases, with 9 bases spanning the gap. This CDR3 spans 13 amino acids. This clone turned up a few times. Repertoires were generated with immunoSEQ multiplex PCR, while TCRdb's copy carries only in-frame clones and drops some. The sample holds about 270,000 clones, roughly 82% seen once. Sequencing used PBMCs. This rearrangement joins TRBV6-5 to TRBJ1-5; D call uncertain. The sequence was collected from a woman aged 55-69 years with lung cancer. CDR3 in DNA: TGTGCCAGCAGTCTAGCGGGTAATCAGCCCCAGCATTTT. This codes for CASSLAGNQPQHF.